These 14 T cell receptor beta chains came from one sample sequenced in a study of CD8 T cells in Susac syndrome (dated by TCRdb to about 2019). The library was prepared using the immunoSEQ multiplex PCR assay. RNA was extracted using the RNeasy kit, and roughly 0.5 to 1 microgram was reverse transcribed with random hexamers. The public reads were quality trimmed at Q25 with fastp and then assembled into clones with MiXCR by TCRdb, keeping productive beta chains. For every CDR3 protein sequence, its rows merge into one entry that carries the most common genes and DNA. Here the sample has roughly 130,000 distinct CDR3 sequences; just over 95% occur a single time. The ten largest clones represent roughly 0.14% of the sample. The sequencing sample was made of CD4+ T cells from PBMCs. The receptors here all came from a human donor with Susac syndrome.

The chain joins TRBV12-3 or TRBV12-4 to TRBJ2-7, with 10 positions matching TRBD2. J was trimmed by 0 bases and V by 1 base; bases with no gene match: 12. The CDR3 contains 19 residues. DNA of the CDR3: TGTGCCAGCAGTTTAGTTCCGGGACCGGGACTAGCGAACTCCTACGAGCAGTACTTC. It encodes CASSLVPGPGLANSYEQYF.

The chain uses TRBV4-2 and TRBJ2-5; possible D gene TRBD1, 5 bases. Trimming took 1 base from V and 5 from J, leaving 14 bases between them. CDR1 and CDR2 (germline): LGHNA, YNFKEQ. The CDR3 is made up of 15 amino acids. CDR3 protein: CASSQGQSPGETQYF. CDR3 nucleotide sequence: TGTGCCAGCAGCCAAGGACAGTCACCCGGTGAGACCCAGTACTTC.

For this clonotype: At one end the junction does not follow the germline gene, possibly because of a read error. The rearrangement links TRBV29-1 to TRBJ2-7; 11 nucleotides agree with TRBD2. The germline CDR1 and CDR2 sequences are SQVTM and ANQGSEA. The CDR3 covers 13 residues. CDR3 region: CSARLAGSYGQYF. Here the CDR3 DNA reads TGCAGCGCACGACTAGCGGGGTCCTACGGGCAGTACTTC.

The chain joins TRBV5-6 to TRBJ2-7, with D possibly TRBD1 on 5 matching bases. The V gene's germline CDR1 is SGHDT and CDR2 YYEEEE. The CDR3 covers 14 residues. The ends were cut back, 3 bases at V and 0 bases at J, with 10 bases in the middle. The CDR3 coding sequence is TGTGCCAGCAGCTGGACACCGAGCTCCTACGAGCAGTACTTC. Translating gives CASSWTPSSYEQYF.

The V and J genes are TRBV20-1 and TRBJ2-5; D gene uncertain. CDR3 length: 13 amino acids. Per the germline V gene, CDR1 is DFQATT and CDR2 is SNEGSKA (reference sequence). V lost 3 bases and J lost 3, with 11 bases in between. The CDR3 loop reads CSARFGLKETQYF. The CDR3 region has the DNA TGCAGTGCTAGGTTTGGGCTAAAAGAGACCCAGTACTTC.

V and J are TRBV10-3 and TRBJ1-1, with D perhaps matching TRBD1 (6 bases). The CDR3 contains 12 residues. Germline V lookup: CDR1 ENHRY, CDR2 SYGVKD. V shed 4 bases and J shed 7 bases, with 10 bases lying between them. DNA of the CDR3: TGTGCCATCAGTGCCGGGGACAATGAAGCTTTCTTT. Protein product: CAISAGDNEAFF.

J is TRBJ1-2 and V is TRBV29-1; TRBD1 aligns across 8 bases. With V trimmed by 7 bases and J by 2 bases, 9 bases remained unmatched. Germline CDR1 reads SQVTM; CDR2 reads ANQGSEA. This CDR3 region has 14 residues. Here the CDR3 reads CSDRGRTGNYGYTF. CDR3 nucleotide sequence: TGCAGCGACCGGGGGCGGACAGGGAACTATGGCTACACCTTC.

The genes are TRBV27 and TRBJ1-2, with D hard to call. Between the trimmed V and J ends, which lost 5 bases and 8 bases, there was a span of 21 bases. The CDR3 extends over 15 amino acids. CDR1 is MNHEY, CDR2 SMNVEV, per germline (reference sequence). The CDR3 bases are TGTGCCAGCAGTCCATCAGGAGACCGGAGTCGGGGCTACACCTTC. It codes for CASSPSGDRSRGYTF.

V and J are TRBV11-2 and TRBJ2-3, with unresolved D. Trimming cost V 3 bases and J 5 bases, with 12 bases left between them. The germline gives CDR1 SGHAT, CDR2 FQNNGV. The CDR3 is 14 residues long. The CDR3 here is CASSLGLVGDTQYF. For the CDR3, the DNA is TGTGCCAGCAGCTTGGGTTTAGTGGGAGATACGCAGTATTTT.

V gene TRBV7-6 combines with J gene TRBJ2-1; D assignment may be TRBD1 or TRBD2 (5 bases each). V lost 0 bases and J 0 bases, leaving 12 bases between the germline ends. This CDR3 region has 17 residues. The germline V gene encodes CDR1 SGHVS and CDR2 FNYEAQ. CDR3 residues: CASSLAFGTTSYNEQFF. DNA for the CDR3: TGTGCCAGCAGCTTAGCATTCGGGACCACCTCCTACAATGAGCAGTTCTTC. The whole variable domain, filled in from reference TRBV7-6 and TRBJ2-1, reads GAGVSQSPRYKVTKRGQDVALRCDPISGHVSLYWYRQALGQGPEFLTYFNYEAQQDKSGLPNDRFSAERPEGSISTLTIQRTEQRDSAMYRCASSLAFGTTSYNEQFFGPGTRLTVL.

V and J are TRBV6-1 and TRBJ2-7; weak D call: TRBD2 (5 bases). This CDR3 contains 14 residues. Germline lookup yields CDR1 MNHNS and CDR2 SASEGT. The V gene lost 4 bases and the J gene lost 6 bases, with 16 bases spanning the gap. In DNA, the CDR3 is TGTGCCAGCAGTGGGGGAGACCGGGCCGGCGAGCAGTACTTC. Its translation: CASSGGDRAGEQYF.

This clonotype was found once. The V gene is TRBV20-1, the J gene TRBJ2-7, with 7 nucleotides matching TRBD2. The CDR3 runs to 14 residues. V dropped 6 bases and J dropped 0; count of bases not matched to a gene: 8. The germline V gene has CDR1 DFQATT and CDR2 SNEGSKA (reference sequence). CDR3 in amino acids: CSAQRASGSYEQYF. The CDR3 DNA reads TGCAGTGCCCAGAGGGCTAGCGGCTCCTACGAGCAGTACTTC.

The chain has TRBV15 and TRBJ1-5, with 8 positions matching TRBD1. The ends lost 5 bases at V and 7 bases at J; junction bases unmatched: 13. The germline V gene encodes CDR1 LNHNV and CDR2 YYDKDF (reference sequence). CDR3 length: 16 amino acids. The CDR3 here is CATSQGRTGQWQPQHF. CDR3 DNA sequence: TGTGCCACCAGCCAAGGAAGGACAGGGCAGTGGCAGCCCCAGCATTTT.

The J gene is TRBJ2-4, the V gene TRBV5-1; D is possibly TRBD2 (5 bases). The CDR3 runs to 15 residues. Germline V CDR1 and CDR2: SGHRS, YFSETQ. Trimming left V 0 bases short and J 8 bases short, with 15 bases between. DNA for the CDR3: TGCGCCAGCAGCTTGGCCGGGCTCGAGGGAGACATTCAGTACTTC. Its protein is CASSLAGLEGDIQYF.